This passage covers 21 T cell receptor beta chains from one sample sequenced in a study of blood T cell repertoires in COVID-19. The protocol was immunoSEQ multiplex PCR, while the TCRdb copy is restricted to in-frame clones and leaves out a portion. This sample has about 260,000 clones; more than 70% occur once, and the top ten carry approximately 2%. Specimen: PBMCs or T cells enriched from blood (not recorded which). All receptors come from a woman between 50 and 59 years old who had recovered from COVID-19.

CDR3 in DNA: TGTGCCAGCAGCTCGGACAGGGGGCCTGGAAACACCATATATTTT. Amino acids: CASSSDRGPGNTIYF. The rearrangement links TRBV7-2 to TRBJ1-3, with 11 nucleotides matching TRBD1. Per germline, CDR1 SGHTA and CDR2 FQGNSA. V lost 4 bases, J lost 2 bases, and 1 base stayed unmatched. The CDR3 covers 15 residues.

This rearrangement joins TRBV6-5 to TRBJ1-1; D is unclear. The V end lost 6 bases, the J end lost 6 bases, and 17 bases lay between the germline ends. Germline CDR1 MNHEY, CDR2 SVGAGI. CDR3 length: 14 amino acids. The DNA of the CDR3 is TGTGCCAGCAGGCAGCAAACCGGAGCGGCTGAAGCTTTCTTT. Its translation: CASRQQTGAAEAFF.

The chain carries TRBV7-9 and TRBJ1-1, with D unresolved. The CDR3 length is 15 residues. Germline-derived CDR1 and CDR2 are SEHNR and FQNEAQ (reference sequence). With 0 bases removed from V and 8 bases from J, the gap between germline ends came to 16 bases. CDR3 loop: CASSLATLQPGEAFF. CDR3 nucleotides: TGTGCCAGCAGCTTAGCGACTCTGCAGCCGGGAGAAGCTTTCTTT.

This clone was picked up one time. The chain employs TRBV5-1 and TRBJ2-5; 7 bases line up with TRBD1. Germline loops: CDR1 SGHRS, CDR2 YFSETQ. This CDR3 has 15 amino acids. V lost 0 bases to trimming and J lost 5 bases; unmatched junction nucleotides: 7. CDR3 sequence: CASSLDTGEWETQYF. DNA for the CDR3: TGCGCCAGCAGCTTGGACACAGGGGAATGGGAGACCCAGTACTTC.

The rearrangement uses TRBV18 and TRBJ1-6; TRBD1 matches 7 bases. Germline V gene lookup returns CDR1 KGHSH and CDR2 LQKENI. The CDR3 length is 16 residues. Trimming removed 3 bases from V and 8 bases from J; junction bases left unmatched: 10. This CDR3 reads CASSPSTGLGDSPLHF. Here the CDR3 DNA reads TGTGCCAGCTCACCGTCGACAGGGTTAGGGGATTCACCCCTCCACTTT.

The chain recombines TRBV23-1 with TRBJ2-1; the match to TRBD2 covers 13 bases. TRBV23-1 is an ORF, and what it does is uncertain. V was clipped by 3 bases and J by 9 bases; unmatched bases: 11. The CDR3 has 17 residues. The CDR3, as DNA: TGCGCCAGCAGTCATCAGACTAGCGGGAGGAGGCTCGGTGAGCAGTTCTTC. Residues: CASSHQTSGRRLGEQFF.

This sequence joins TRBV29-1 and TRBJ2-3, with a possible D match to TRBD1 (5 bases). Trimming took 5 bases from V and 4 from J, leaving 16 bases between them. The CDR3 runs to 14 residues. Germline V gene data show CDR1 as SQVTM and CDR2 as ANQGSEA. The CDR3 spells CSVPQVGVADTQYF. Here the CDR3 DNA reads TGCAGCGTTCCCCAGGTAGGGGTAGCAGATACGCAGTATTTT.

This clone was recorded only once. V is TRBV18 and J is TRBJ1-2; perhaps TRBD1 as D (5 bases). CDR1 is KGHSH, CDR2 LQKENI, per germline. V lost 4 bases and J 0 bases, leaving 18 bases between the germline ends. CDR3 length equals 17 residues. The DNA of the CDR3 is TGTGCCAGCTCACGGACGGCCAGGGTTACTACTAACTATGGCTACACCTTC. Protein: CASSRTARVTTNYGYTF.

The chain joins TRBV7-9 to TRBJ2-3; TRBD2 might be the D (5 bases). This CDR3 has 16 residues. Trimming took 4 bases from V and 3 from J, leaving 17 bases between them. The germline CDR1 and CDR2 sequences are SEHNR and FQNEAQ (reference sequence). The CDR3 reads CASSSQHSLATDTQYF. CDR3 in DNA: TGTGCCAGCAGCTCCCAGCACTCCCTAGCAACAGATACGCAGTATTTT.

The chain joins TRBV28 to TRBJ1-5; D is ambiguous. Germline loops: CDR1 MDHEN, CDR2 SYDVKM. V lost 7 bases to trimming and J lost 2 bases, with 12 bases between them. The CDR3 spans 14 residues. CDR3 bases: TGTGCCAGCACCCCCGGGTACGGCAATCAGCCCCAGCATTTT. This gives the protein CASTPGYGNQPQHF.

The CDR3 here is CASRGEGSNQPQHF. In DNA, the CDR3 is TGCGCCAGCAGGGGGGAGGGGAGCAATCAGCCCCAGCATTTT. The V call is TRBV10-2, the J call TRBJ1-5, with TRBD1 as a possible D gene (5 bases). Germline V gene lookup returns CDR1 WSHSY and CDR2 SAAADI. This CDR3 is built from 14 residues. Deletions cut 6 bases from V and 1 base from J, with 10 bases between.

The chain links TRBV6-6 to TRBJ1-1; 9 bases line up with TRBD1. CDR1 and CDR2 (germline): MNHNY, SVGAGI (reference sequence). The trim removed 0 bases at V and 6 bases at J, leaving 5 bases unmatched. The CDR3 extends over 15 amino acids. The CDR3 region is CASSYSTGGWAEAFF. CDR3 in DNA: TGTGCCAGCAGTTACTCGACAGGGGGTTGGGCTGAAGCTTTCTTT.

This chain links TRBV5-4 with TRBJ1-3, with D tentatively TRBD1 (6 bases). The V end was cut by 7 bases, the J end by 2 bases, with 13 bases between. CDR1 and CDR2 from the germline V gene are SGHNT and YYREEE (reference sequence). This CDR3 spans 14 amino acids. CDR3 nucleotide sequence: TGTGCCAGCGGAGCGGCAGGGGCTGGAAACACCATATATTTT. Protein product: CASGAAGAGNTIYF.

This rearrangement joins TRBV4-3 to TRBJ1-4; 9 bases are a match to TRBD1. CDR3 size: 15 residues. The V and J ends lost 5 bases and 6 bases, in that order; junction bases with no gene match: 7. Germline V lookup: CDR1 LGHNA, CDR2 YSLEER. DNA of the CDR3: TGCGCCAGCAGCGAACGAAGGGACAGGGATGAAAAACTGTTTTTT. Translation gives CASSERRDRDEKLFF.

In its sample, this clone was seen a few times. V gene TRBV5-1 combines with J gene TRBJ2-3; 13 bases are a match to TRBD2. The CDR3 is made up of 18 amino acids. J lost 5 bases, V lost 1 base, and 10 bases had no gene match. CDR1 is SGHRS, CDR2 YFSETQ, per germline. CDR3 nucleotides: TGCGCCAGCAGCTTGCGTCCCACTAGCGGGAGGGCTCTAGATACGCAGTATTTT. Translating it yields CASSLRPTSGRALDTQYF.

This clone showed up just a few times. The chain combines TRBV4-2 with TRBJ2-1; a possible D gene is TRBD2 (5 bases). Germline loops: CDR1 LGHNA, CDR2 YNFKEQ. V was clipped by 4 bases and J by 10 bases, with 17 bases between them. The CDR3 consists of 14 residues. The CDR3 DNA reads TGTGCCAGCAGCCGACCCCCGGACTTTCCAGAGCAGTTCTTC. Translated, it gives CASSRPPDFPEQFF.

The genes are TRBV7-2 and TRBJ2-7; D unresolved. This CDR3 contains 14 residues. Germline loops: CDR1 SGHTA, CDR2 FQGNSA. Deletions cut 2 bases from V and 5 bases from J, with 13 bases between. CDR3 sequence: CASSLQTGTDEQYF. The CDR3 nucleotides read TGTGCCAGCAGCTTACAAACGGGTACGGACGAGCAGTACTTC.

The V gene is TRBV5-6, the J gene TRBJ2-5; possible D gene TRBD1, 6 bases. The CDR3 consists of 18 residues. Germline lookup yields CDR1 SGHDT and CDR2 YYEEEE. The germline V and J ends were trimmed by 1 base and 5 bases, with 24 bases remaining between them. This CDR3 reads CASSLLRVAGQRGETQYF. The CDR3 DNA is TGTGCCAGCAGCTTGTTAAGGGTTGCCGGTCAAAGGGGGGAGACCCAGTACTTC.

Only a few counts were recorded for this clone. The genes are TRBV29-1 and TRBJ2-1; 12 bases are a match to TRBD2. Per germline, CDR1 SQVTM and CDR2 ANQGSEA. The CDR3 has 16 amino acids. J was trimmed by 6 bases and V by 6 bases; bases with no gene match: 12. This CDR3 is CSVGHLAGGAGNEQFF. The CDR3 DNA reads TGCAGCGTCGGTCATCTAGCGGGGGGGGCCGGCAATGAGCAGTTCTTC.

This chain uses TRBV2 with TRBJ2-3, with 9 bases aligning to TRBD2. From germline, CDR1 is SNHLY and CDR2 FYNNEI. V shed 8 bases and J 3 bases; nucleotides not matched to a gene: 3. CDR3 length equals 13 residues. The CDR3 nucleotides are TGTGCCAGCCTTAGCGGGGGTACAGATACGCAGTATTTT. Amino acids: CASLSGGTDTQYF. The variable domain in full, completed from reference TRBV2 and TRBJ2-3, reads EPEVTQTPSHQVTQMGQEVILRCVPISNHLYFYWYRQILGQKVEFLVSFYNNEISEKSEIFDDQFSVERPDGSNFTLKIRSTKLEDSAMYFCASLSGGTDTQYFGPGTRLTVL.

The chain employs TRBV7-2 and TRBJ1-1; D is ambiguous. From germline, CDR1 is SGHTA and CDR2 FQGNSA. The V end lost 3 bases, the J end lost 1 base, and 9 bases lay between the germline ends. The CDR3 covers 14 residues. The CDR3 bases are TGTGCCAGCAGCTTTTCCCTGTCGAACACTGAAGCTTTCTTT. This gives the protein CASSFSLSNTEAFF. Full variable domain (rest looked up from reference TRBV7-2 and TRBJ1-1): GAGVSQSPSNKVTEKGKDVELRCDPISGHTALYWYRQSLGQGLEFLIYFQGNSAPDKSGLPSDRFSAERTGGSVSTLTIQRTQQEDSAVYLCASSFSLSNTEAFFGQGTRLTVV.